The source of this T cell receptor beta chain is a study of CD8 T cells in Susac syndrome. In blood CD8+ and CD4+ T cells, TCR beta underwent sequencing. Treatment-naive patients with stable or active relapsing-remitting disease served as multiple sclerosis controls. Purification of the CD8+ and CD4+ T cells relied on negative isolation, and TEMRA cells underwent FACS enrichment. Reverse transcription of roughly 0.45 to 1 ug RNA was performed with random hexamers. The TCR beta CDR3 was amplified by immunoSEQ multiplex PCR across 54 Vbeta, 13 Jbeta. Via MiXCR, TCRdb re-called the immunoSEQ multiplex PCR reads, giving one row per CDR3 protein. Of 150,000 to 200,000 distinct CDR3 sequences listed, around 95% are singletons. This receptor was obtained from a human donor with multiple sclerosis. The sequenced material came from CD8+ T cells from PBMCs.

CDR3 protein: CAWSGLAGTGVNTEAFF. In DNA, the CDR3 is TGTGCCTGGAGTGGGTTGGCGGGGACAGGGGTGAACACTGAAGCTTTCTTT. The rearrangement uses TRBV30 and TRBJ1-1, with TRBD1 identical over 10 bases. The CDR3 runs to 17 residues. Losses at the gene ends were 1 base for V and 0 bases for J; bases not matched to a gene: 8. Germline values: CDR1 GTSNPN, CDR2 SVGIG (reference sequence).